A selection of T cell receptor beta chains follows, all from one sample in a study of blood T cell repertoires in COVID-19. Data came from immunoSEQ multiplex PCR; TCRdb stores just in-frame clones and leaves some out. The data hold 75,000 to 95,000 clones, with around nine tenths observed a single time. Sequenced material: peripheral blood. These TCRs come from a woman aged 60-70 years with COVID-19, enrolled during active disease. The CDR3 runs from the conserved cysteine through the conserved F or W. D genes are given only for firm matches. The size field is filled for only some rows; it gives once, few, many or a size class.

J	V	size	D	CDR3	DNA
TRBJ1-5	TRBV30	once	NA	CAWTRGARGNRPQHF	TGTGCCTGGACGCGGGGGGCGCGCGGCAATCGGCCCCAGCATTTT
TRBJ2-1	TRBV5-1	NA	TRBD1	CASSLDGQGGVEQFF	TGCGCCAGCAGCTTGGATGGACAGGGCGGGGTAGAGCAGTTCTTC
TRBJ1-2	TRBV9	NA	NA	CASSVDWNYGYTF	TGTGCCAGCAGCGTAGACTGGAACTATGGCTACACCTTC
TRBJ2-3	TRBV6-2/TRBV6-3	NA	TRBD2	CASSLTGALAGHQRTDTQYF	TGTGCCAGCAGCCTTACTGGGGCGCTAGCGGGACACCAGCGGACAGATACGCAGTATTTT
TRBJ2-2	TRBV7-9	NA	NA	CASSLTGSTGELFF	TGTGCCAGCAGCTTGACGGGGAGCACCGGGGAGCTGTTTTTT
TRBJ2-1	TRBV7-9	NA	NA	CASRTSGPYNEQFF	TGTGCCAGCCGAACGAGCGGCCCCTACAATGAGCAGTTCTTC
TRBJ1-5	TRBV4-2	once	NA	CASSQELQGNQPQHF	TGTGCCAGCAGCCAAGAATTGCAGGGCAATCAGCCCCAGCATTTT
TRBJ2-6	TRBV5-1	NA	NA	CASSRLRDRSGANVLTF	TGCGCCAGCAGCCGCTTGCGAGATCGCTCTGGGGCCAACGTCCTGACTTTC
TRBJ1-1	TRBV5-1	NA	TRBD1	CASSLYSRDRVNTEAFF	TGCGCCAGCAGCTTGTATTCTCGGGACAGAGTGAACACTGAAGCTTTCTTT
TRBJ1-4	TRBV6-1	NA	NA	CASSELGAEKLFF	TGTGCCAGCAGTGAACTGGGGGCTGAAAAACTGTTTTTT
TRBJ2-7	TRBV3-1/TRBV3-2	NA	TRBD1	CASSQGQGANEQYF	TGTGCCAGCAGCCAAGGACAGGGGGCAAACGAGCAGTACTTC
TRBJ1-5	TRBV5-1	NA	TRBD1	CASSLGSGGVGQPQHF	TGCGCCAGCAGCTTGGGTTCAGGGGGCGTAGGTCAGCCCCAGCATTTT
TRBJ2-1	TRBV12-3/TRBV12-4	NA	TRBD1	CASSRDRVGEQFF	TGTGCCAGCAGTCGAGACAGGGTCGGTGAGCAGTTCTTC
TRBJ1-2	TRBV5-5	NA	TRBD1	CASSSRGGYTF	TGTGCCAGCAGTTCCAGGGGGGGCTACACCTTC
TRBJ2-3	TRBV11-2	NA	TRBD2	CASSLVGGVTTDTQYF	TGTGCCAGCAGCTTAGTTGGGGGGGTGACCACAGATACGCAGTATTTT
TRBJ2-7	TRBV5-6	NA	NA	CASSGERAAYEQYF	TGTGCCAGCAGCGGTGAGCGGGCGGCCTACGAGCAGTACTTC
TRBJ2-2	TRBV13	NA	NA	CASSFGQNTGELFF	TGTGCCAGCAGCTTTGGGCAGAACACCGGGGAGCTGTTTTTT
TRBJ2-7	TRBV20-1	NA	NA	CSASPRAQYEQYF	TGCAGTGCTAGTCCCAGGGCCCAATACGAGCAGTACTTC
TRBJ1-4	TRBV6-6	NA	NA	CASSYDEYSNEKLFF	TGTGCCAGCAGTTACGACGAGTACAGCAATGAAAAACTGTTTTTT
TRBJ2-7	TRBV28	NA	TRBD2	CASSFYGGREQYF	TGTGCCAGCAGTTTTTACGGGGGGAGAGAGCAGTACTTC
TRBJ1-2	TRBV2	NA	TRBD1	CASSARTGENGYTF	TGTGCCAGCAGTGCCCGGACAGGGGAAAACGGCTACACCTTC
TRBJ1-6	TRBV6-5	NA	NA	CASSLGHASSPLHF	TGTGCCAGCAGTTTAGGACATGCCTCTTCACCCCTCCACTTT